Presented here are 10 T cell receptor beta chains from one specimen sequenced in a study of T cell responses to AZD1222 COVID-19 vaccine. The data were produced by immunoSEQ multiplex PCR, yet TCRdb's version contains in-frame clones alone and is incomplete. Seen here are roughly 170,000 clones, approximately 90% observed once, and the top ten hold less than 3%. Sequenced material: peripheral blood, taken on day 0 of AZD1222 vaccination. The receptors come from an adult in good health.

For the CDR3, the DNA is TGCAGCGTTATGGGGGGGGAGGTGCAAGGCGAGCAGTACTTC. It encodes CSVMGGEVQGEQYF. This chain uses TRBV29-1 with TRBJ2-7; TRBD2 matches at 7 bases. In germline, CDR1 is SQVTM, CDR2 ANQGSEA. The CDR3 consists of 14 residues. After removal of 5 bases from V and 6 bases from J, the junction contained 13 bases not matched to a gene.

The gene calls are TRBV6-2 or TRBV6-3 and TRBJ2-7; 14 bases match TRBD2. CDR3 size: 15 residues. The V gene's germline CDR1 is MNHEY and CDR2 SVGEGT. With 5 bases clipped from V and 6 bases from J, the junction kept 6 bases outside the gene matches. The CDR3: CASSLPGLAGVEQYF. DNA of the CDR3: TGTGCCAGCAGTCTCCCGGGACTAGCGGGAGTCGAGCAGTACTTC.

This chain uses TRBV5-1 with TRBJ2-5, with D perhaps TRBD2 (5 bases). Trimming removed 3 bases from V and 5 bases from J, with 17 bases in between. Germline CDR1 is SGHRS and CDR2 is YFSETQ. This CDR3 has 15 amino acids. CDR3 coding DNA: TGCGCCAGCAGCTCCCTAGCAGGAACCCAGGAGACCCAGTACTTC. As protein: CASSSLAGTQETQYF.

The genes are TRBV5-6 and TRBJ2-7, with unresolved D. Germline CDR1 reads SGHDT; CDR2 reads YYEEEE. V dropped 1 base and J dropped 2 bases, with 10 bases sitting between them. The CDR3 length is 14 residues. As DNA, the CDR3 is TGTGCCAGCAGCTTGCTCCGGCAGGCCTACGAGCAGTACTTC. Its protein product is CASSLLRQAYEQYF.

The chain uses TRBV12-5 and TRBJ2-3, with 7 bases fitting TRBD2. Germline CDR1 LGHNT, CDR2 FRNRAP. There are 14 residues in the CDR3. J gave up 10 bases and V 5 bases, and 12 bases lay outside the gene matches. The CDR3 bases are TGTGCTAGTGGTGTAGAAAGGGGTCGGGGGGCGCAGTATTTT. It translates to CASGVERGRGAQYF. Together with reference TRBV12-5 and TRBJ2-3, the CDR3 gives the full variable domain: DARVTQTPRHKVTEMGQEVTMRCQPILGHNTVFWYRQTMMQGLELLAYFRNRAPLDDSGMPKDRFSAEMPDATLATLKIQPSEPRDSAVYFCASGVERGRGAQYFGPGTRLTVL.

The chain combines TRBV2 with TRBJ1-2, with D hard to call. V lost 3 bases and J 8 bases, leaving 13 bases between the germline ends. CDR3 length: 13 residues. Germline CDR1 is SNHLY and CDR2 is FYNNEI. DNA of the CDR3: TGTGCCAGCAGTGATGACGCCCCTGGAGGCTACACCTTC. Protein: CASSDDAPGGYTF.

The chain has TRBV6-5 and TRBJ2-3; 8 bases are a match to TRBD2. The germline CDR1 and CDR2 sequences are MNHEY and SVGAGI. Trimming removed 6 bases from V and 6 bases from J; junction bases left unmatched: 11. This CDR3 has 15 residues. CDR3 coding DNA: TGTGCCAGCAGGGAGGCTTTAGCGGGAACCGATACGCAGTATTTT. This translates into CASREALAGTDTQYF.

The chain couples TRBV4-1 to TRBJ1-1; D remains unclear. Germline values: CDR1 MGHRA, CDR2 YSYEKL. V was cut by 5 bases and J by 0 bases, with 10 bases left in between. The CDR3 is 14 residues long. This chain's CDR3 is CASSEAQLNTEAFF. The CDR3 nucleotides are TGCGCCAGCAGCGAAGCACAGTTGAACACTGAAGCTTTCTTT.

The DNA of the CDR3 is TGTGCCAGCAGCGTACACCCGGGAGGGAACTACGAGCAGTACTTC. This gives the protein CASSVHPGGNYEQYF. The V gene is TRBV9, the J gene TRBJ2-7; TRBD2 matches at 8 bases. CDR1 and CDR2 from the germline V gene are SGDLS and YYNGEE. The trim removed 1 base at V and 3 bases at J, leaving 6 bases unmatched. CDR3 size: 15 residues. The full variable domain, with the rest looked up from reference TRBV9 and TRBJ2-7, is DSGVTQTPKHLITATGQRVTLRCSPRSGDLSVYWYQQSLDQGLQFLIQYYNGEERAKGNILERFSAQQFPDLHSELNLSSLELGDSALYFCASSVHPGGNYEQYFGPGTRLTVT.

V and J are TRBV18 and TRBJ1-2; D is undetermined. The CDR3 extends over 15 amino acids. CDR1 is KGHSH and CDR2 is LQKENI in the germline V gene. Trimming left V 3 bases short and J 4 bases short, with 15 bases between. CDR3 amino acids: CASSPPPSGGYGYTF. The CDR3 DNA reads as TGTGCCAGCTCACCTCCCCCCTCGGGCGGCTATGGCTACACCTTC.